A single TCR beta chain is shown here with its context. Its cognate antigen is unknown. The CDR3 contains 15 residues. J was trimmed by 4 bases and V by 2 bases; bases with no gene match: 5. The germline V gene encodes CDR1 LNHDA and CDR2 SQIVND (reference sequence). A marrow graft followed busulfan-fludarabine conditioning, with cyclophosphamide on days +3 and +4. The repertoire was sequenced with immunoSEQ multiplex PCR; TCRdb's copy has only in-frame clones and lacks some. Of more than 6,500 clones in the sample, 92% are singletons; the top ten hold roughly an eighth. This record belongs to a study of T cells after posttransplantation cyclophosphamide. Findings of the study overall: Donor CD8+ memory clones often dominated recipient blood repertoires at later times. Recipient CMV seropositivity and CMV reactivation strongly tracked TRB clonality. TRB overlap between skin or GI tissue T cells and blood was limited.

This chain uses TRBV19 with TRBJ2-5; TRBD2 aligns across 9 bases. Sequenced material: PBMCs, taken around 1,300 days after allogeneic stem cell transplant with posttransplant cyclophosphamide. This TCR came from a female patient aged 45-65 years who received an allogeneic stem cell transplant from a related donor, was CMV-positive, and had no GVHD. Some T cells may have originated in the graft donor. The CDR3 DNA reads as TGTGCCAGTAGTATACGCGGGAGGGCCGGAGAGACCCAGTACTTC. Residues: CASSIRGRAGETQYF.